The 24 T cell receptor beta chains below all came from one sample that was sequenced in a study of vaccination effects on CD4 cells after COVID-19. Generated by immunoSEQ multiplex PCR, the TCRdb table keeps only in-frame clones and is missing some. The data show about 63,000 clones, over 70% seen once. These receptors' targets are unknown. Under the ViraFEST assay, PBMC were stimulated with viral peptide pools so that antigen-specific CD4+ T cells expanded. Sequencing was performed afterwards. Culturing for roughly 10 days preceded CD4+ T cell isolation. Each vaccine recipient was nucleocapsid antibody negative and had no prior SARS-CoV-2 infection. This sample comprised CD4+ T cells from PBMCs cultured with HCoV-OC43 spike peptides, obtained before COVID-19 vaccination. Subset given: HCoV-OC43 spike overlapping peptide pool stimulation. The source is a human donor who received a COVID-19 vaccine.

This chain joins TRBV7-2 and TRBJ2-3; 7 bases align to TRBD2. This CDR3 region has 15 residues. The V gene end was trimmed by 7 bases and the J gene end by 0 bases; junction bases not matched to a gene: 7. Germline CDR1 reads SGHTA; CDR2 reads FQGNSA. The CDR3 here is CASKWGGTSTDTQYF. CDR3 sequence (DNA): TGTGCCAGCAAATGGGGGGGAACTAGCACAGATACGCAGTATTTT.

The CDR3 is CASSYYRDSNQPQHF. The CDR3 nucleotides are TGTGCCAGCAGCTATTACAGAGATAGCAATCAGCCCCAGCATTTT. The chain employs TRBV7-2 and TRBJ1-5; D is unresolved. Germline V gene data show CDR1 as SGHTA and CDR2 as FQGNSA. The CDR3 spans 15 residues. Trimming shortened V by 4 bases and J by 0 bases, and 10 bases separated the two germline ends.

This clone has a single count. This chain uses TRBV29-1 with TRBJ2-1; 10 bases fit TRBD2. The CDR3 consists of 15 residues. CDR1 and CDR2 from the germline V gene are SQVTM and ANQGSEA. V dropped 7 bases and J dropped 7; count of bases not matched to a gene: 13. As DNA, the CDR3 is TGCAGCGCCGACTTAGCGGGGGGCCGTACAAATGAGCAGTTCTTC. Its translation: CSADLAGGRTNEQFF.

This clone turned up a few times. The chain employs TRBV2 and TRBJ1-6, with D perhaps matching TRBD1 (5 bases). V lost 8 bases and J lost 8, with 13 bases in between. Germline assignment: CDR1 SNHLY and CDR2 FYNNEI. The CDR3 is made up of 13 amino acids. The CDR3: CASEKRRDSPLHF. The CDR3 coding sequence is TGTGCCAGCGAAAAACGCAGGGATTCACCCCTCCACTTT.

There are a few counts of this clone. The chain joins TRBV28 to TRBJ1-5, with 7 bases matching TRBD1. The germline gives CDR1 MDHEN, CDR2 SYDVKM. The junction had 3 bases not matched to a gene; V was cut back by 7 bases and J by 0 bases. The CDR3 consists of 14 residues. In DNA, the CDR3 is TGTGCCAGCACTACAGGGGTTAGCAATCAGCCCCAGCATTTT. Translating gives CASTTGVSNQPQHF.

This clone has only a few counts. V usage is TRBV10-3 and J usage is TRBJ1-1, with 8 bases aligning to TRBD1. The CDR3 spans 13 residues. Germline-derived CDR1 and CDR2 are ENHRY and SYGVKD. V trimming: 6 bases; J trimming: 0 bases; junction bases outside the gene matches: 0. CDR3 sequence (DNA): TGTGCCATCAGGACAGGGGTGAACACTGAAGCTTTCTTT. Amino acid sequence: CAIRTGVNTEAFF.

This chain links TRBV2 with TRBJ1-2, with TRBD1 matching over 8 bases. The CDR3 length is 15 residues. The V and J ends lost 4 bases and 4 bases, in that order; junction bases with no gene match: 8. Germline CDR1 SNHLY, CDR2 FYNNEI. The CDR3 nucleotides are TGTGCCAGCAGTGGTGGGACAGGTCGGGCCTATGGCTACACCTTC. Translating gives CASSGGTGRAYGYTF.

The chain combines TRBV24-1 with TRBJ2-2; 7 bases fit TRBD1. Trimming took 9 bases from V and 6 from J; bases not matched to a gene: 6. Germline V CDR1 and CDR2: KGHDR, SFDVKD. The CDR3 runs to 13 residues. CDR3 in DNA: TGTGCCACCTACCTACAGGGGTCCGGGGAGCTGTTTTTT. Protein product: CATYLQGSGELFF.

The chain combines TRBV5-8 with TRBJ1-1; D is uncertain. The ends were cut back, 0 bases at V and 1 base at J, with 7 bases in the middle. Looked up from germline, CDR1 is SGHTS and CDR2 is YDEGEE. The CDR3 length is 14 residues. In DNA form, the CDR3 reads TGTGCCAGCAGCTTGGCTGGAGGGAACACTGAAGCTTTCTTT. This gives the protein CASSLAGGNTEAFF. The full variable domain, in which reference TRBV5-8 and TRBJ1-1 provide the parts outside the CDR3, is EAGVTQSPTHLIKTRGQQATLRCSPISGHTSVYWYQQALGLGLQFLLWYDEGEERNRGNFPPRFSGRQFPNYSSELNVNALELEDSALYLCASSLAGGNTEAFFGQGTRLTVV.

The CDR3 region is CASSQDYPGQFGPHRKNTEAFF. The CDR3 DNA reads as TGTGCCAGCAGCCAAGATTACCCCGGACAGTTCGGACCCCATCGAAAGAACACTGAAGCTTTCTTT. The chain carries TRBV4-2 and TRBJ1-1; TRBD1 might be the D (6 bases). The CDR3 consists of 22 residues. Trimming stripped 0 bases from V and 1 base from J, with 30 bases between. Germline lookup yields CDR1 LGHNA and CDR2 YNFKEQ.

This chain uses TRBV6-6 with TRBJ1-6, with D uncertain. CDR1 and CDR2 from the germline V gene are MNHNY and SVGAGI (reference sequence). The V end was cut by 10 bases, the J end by 4 bases, with 14 bases between. The CDR3 loop spans 14 amino acids. CDR3 sequence: CATRAPQYNSPLHF. The CDR3 DNA reads as TGTGCCACCCGCGCCCCTCAGTATAATTCACCCCTCCACTTT.

This clone appeared once. V usage is TRBV28 and J usage is TRBJ2-6; 7 bases map to TRBD2. Germline loops: CDR1 MDHEN, CDR2 SYDVKM. V lost 3 bases to trimming and J lost 0 bases; unmatched junction nucleotides: 5. The CDR3 runs 17 residues. This chain's CDR3 is CASSLVGGISGANVLTF. CDR3 coding DNA: TGTGCCAGCAGTTTGGTGGGGGGGATCTCTGGGGCCAACGTCCTGACTTTC.

The chain recombines TRBV12-3 or TRBV12-4 with TRBJ1-2; 10 nucleotides agree with TRBD1. The CDR3 contains 13 residues. With 2 bases clipped from V and 7 bases from J, the junction kept 1 base outside the gene matches. In nucleotides, the CDR3 is TGTGCCAGCAGTTTAAGGACAGGGGGTGGCTACACCTTC. This sequence encodes CASSLRTGGGYTF.

The genes are TRBV3-1 (or the pseudogene TRBV3-2) and TRBJ1-2; no reliable D call. Germline assignment: CDR1 LGHDT and CDR2 YNNKEL (reference sequence). The CDR3 loop spans 13 amino acids. Between the trimmed V and J ends, which lost 0 bases and 8 bases, there was a span of 10 bases. CDR3 nucleotides: TGTGCCAGCAGCCAAGACTCCTATGGCGGCTACACCTTC. It yields the protein CASSQDSYGGYTF.

This clone was seen once. The V gene is TRBV10-2, the J gene TRBJ1-6; a weak D match, TRBD1 (5 bases). The CDR3 spans 14 residues. Trimming left V 7 bases short and J 9 bases short, with 16 bases between. The germline V gene encodes CDR1 WSHSY and CDR2 SAAADI. CDR3 bases: TGCGCCAGCACCACGACAGCCCCCACTTCACCCCTCCACTTT. This codes for CASTTTAPTSPLHF.

This clone was picked up a small number of times. This chain uses TRBV7-2 with TRBJ1-5; D gene uncertain. Germline V gene sequence: CDR1 SGHTA, CDR2 FQGNSA. The CDR3 runs to 15 residues. The V end lost 5 bases, the J end lost 6 bases, and 17 bases lay between the germline ends. In nucleotides, the CDR3 is TGTGCCAGCAGCAATATACAGAGGCTAGTTCAGCCCCAGCATTTT. Translated, it gives CASSNIQRLVQPQHF.

CDR3 amino acids: CANRDSGNTEAFF. CDR3 coding DNA: TGTGCCAACCGGGACAGCGGGAACACTGAAGCTTTCTTT. This chain uses TRBV2 with TRBJ1-1; 7 nucleotides align to TRBD1. This CDR3 has 13 amino acids. V gave up 10 bases and J gave up 1 base; unmatched junction bases: 6. The germline CDR1 and CDR2 sequences are SNHLY and FYNNEI.

J is TRBJ1-4 and V is TRBV15; D unclear. V lost 0 bases to trimming and J lost 8 bases, with 13 bases between them. The germline V gene has CDR1 LNHNV and CDR2 YYDKDF (reference sequence). CDR3 length equals 15 residues. DNA of the CDR3: TGTGCCACCAGCAGAGATACTAGGGCCAGGGAAAAACTGTTTTTT. Translation: CATSRDTRAREKLFF.

The chain couples TRBV27 to TRBJ2-3, with 12 bases fitting TRBD2. Trimming removed 1 base from V and 0 bases from J; junction bases left unmatched: 5. This CDR3 region has 18 residues. Germline CDR1 MNHEY, CDR2 SMNVEV (reference sequence). CDR3 sequence reads: CASSLFPSGGDSTDTQYF. The CDR3 nucleotides are TGTGCCAGCAGTTTATTTCCTAGCGGGGGGGATAGCACAGATACGCAGTATTTT.

V and J are TRBV29-1 and TRBJ1-5, with D unresolved. Trimming took off 6 bases at V and 2 bases at J, with 8 bases between the two ends. This CDR3 is built from 12 residues. Germline V gene data show CDR1 as SQVTM and CDR2 as ANQGSEA. CDR3 nucleotides: TGCAGCGTGGTGTGGGGCAATCAGCCCCAGCATTTT. Translation gives CSVVWGNQPQHF.

The rearrangement uses TRBV11-2 and TRBJ2-2, with D uncertain. This CDR3 region has 15 residues. Trimming cost V 1 base and J 1 base, with 7 bases left between them. Germline CDR1 SGHAT, CDR2 FQNNGV. The DNA of the CDR3 is TGTGCCAGCAGCTTAGTCCGGGTGAACACCGGGGAGCTGTTTTTT. This encodes CASSLVRVNTGELFF. Together with reference TRBV11-2 and TRBJ2-2, the CDR3 gives the full variable domain: EAGVAQSPRYKIIEKRQSVAFWCNPISGHATLYWYQQILGQGPKLLIQFQNNGVVDDSQLPKDRFSAERLKGVDSTLKIQPAKLEDSAVYLCASSLVRVNTGELFFGEGSRLTVL.

The table lists this clone with a few counts. The rearrangement links TRBV5-1 to TRBJ2-2, with D hard to call. V lost 4 bases and J lost 1, with 11 bases in between. The CDR3 covers 15 residues. Germline CDR1 and CDR2: SGHRS and YFSETQ. CDR3 region: CASSLRTRNTGELFF. CDR3 bases: TGCGCCAGCAGCCTGAGGACCAGGAACACCGGGGAGCTGTTTTTT.

This chain links TRBV30 with TRBJ2-6, with 9 bases fitting TRBD1. V was pared by 3 bases and J by 0 bases, with 9 bases of the junction left unmatched. Germline V gene sequence: CDR1 GTSNPN, CDR2 SVGIG (reference sequence). The CDR3 contains 18 residues. CDR3 nucleotide sequence: TGTGCCTGGAGCCGGGACAGGGCTTTAATCTCTGGGGCCAACGTCCTGACTTTC. It encodes CAWSRDRALISGANVLTF.

The CDR3 spells CATSDGQSYGYTF. The CDR3, as DNA: TGTGCCACCAGTGATGGACAGTCCTATGGCTACACCTTC. The V gene is TRBV24-1, the J gene TRBJ1-2; TRBD1 might be the D (6 bases). CDR1 KGHDR and CDR2 SFDVKD come from the germline V gene. The CDR3 consists of 13 residues. Trimming left V 3 bases short and J 4 bases short, with 8 bases between.